Given below is one TCR beta chain in context. Its antigen remains unidentified. This entry belongs to a study of cytomegalovirus exposure and HLA in healthy donors. Donors were nominally healthy when sampled, though unrecorded immune exposures were likely. 13 Jbeta primers and 60 Vbeta primers were used for the PCR. Clones were read by immunoSEQ multiplex PCR, and TCRdb kept only the in-frame ones, dropping some. Among under 150,000 clones listed, about four fifths were seen once. Study results and limitations: Earlier findings revealed that most TCR beta V segments proved productive either about 87% or about 30% of the time.

This CDR3 is 16 amino acids long. Trimming removed 5 bases at V and 2 bases at J, with 15 bases between. Germline lookup yields CDR1 SGHVS and CDR2 FNYEAQ. The sample was PBMCs. The gene calls are TRBV7-6 and TRBJ2-2; D is perhaps TRBD1 (6 bases). This receptor was taken from a woman aged 18-29 years in good health and CMV-seronegative. CDR3 DNA: TGTGCCAGCAGCCGAGCAGGGGATTTAAACACCGGGGAGCTGTTTTTT. It specifies CASSRAGDLNTGELFF.